The 26 T cell receptor beta chains given below trace back to one sample, sequenced in a study of blood T cell repertoires in COVID-19. Data came from immunoSEQ multiplex PCR; TCRdb stores just in-frame clones and leaves some out. The repertoire holds about 150,000 clones, with just under 85% as singletons. Sequences were obtained from PBMCs or T cells enriched from blood (not recorded which). Every receptor here comes from a woman aged 40 to 55 who had recovered from COVID-19.

The chain recombines TRBV2 with TRBJ1-5; 7 nucleotides align to TRBD1. Trimming removed 0 bases from V and 0 bases from J; junction bases left unmatched: 14. Looked up from germline, CDR1 is SNHLY and CDR2 is FYNNEI. The CDR3 spans 20 residues. The CDR3 DNA reads TGTGCCAGCAGTGAAGCGGCCAGGGGGGACAGATTTTATAGCAATCAGCCCCAGCATTTT. It codes for CASSEAARGDRFYSNQPQHF.

The chain recombines TRBV29-1 with TRBJ1-1; TRBD1 matches 8 bases. This CDR3 comprises 12 residues. Germline V lookup: CDR1 SQVTM, CDR2 ANQGSEA. J gave up 8 bases and V 7 bases, and 9 bases lay outside the gene matches. The CDR3 bases are TGCAGCGCCGGTCCCAGGGGGCCCGAAGCTTTCTTT. Protein product: CSAGPRGPEAFF.

The sample holds one count of this clone. The genes are TRBV11-2 and TRBJ2-5; possibly TRBD1 for D (6 bases). V gave up 3 bases and J gave up 3 bases, with 20 bases separating them. Germline V CDR1 and CDR2: SGHAT, FQNNGV. The CDR3 runs to 17 residues. The CDR3 here is CASSFSWTVSREETQYF. Written as DNA, the CDR3 is TGTGCCAGCAGCTTCTCCTGGACAGTGAGCCGGGAAGAGACCCAGTACTTC.

The CDR3 coding sequence is TGTGCCAGCACCCTAGGCGGGGACAGTCTCTATGGCTACACCTTC. Translation: CASTLGGDSLYGYTF. The chain combines TRBV9 with TRBJ1-2, with 7 nucleotides matching TRBD1. Germline loops: CDR1 SGDLS, CDR2 YYNGEE. The trim removed 6 bases at V and 4 bases at J, leaving 12 bases unmatched. The CDR3 loop spans 15 amino acids.

V gene TRBV19 combines with J gene TRBJ2-2; 7 nucleotides agree with TRBD1. The V segment lost 6 bases and the J segment 4 bases; nucleotides outside the gene matches: 2. The CDR3 runs 13 residues. Germline CDR1 is LNHDA and CDR2 is SQIVND (reference sequence). The CDR3 loop reads CASSRQGTGELFF. The CDR3 DNA reads TGTGCCAGTAGCCGACAGGGCACCGGGGAGCTGTTTTTT.

This chain joins TRBV2 and TRBJ2-1, with D uncertain. The germline V gene encodes CDR1 SNHLY and CDR2 FYNNEI. Trimming removed 1 base at V and 6 bases at J, with 10 bases between. The CDR3 consists of 14 residues. CDR3 residues: CASSEEHLINEQFF. As DNA, the CDR3 is TGTGCCAGCAGTGAAGAACACCTTATCAATGAGCAGTTCTTC.

The V and J genes are TRBV5-6 and TRBJ1-2, with D maybe TRBD1 (5 bases). Germline V lookup: CDR1 SGHDT, CDR2 YYEEEE. The V and J ends lost 2 bases and 5 bases respectively, with 10 bases between them. This CDR3 comprises 13 residues. The CDR3 DNA reads as TGTGCCAGCAGCTTAGGGGAAACTTATGGCTACACCTTC. Translated, it gives CASSLGETYGYTF. The variable domain in full, with the rest retrieved from reference TRBV5-6 and TRBJ1-2, is DAGVTQSPTHLIKTRGQQVTLRCSPKSGHDTVSWYQQALGQGPQFIFQYYEEEERQRGNFPDRFSGHQFPNYSSELNVNALLLGDSALYLCASSLGETYGYTFGSGTRLTVV.

The gene calls are TRBV7-2 and TRBJ2-3, with TRBD2 matching over 7 bases. The trim removed 6 bases at V and 4 bases at J, leaving 4 bases unmatched. CDR1 and CDR2 (germline): SGHTA, FQGNSA. The CDR3 is 13 residues long. For the CDR3, the DNA is TGTGCCAGCAGGCTGGCGGGGGCAGATACGCAGTATTTT. Protein sequence: CASRLAGADTQYF.

The chain carries TRBV11-3 and TRBJ2-2, with a possible D match to TRBD2 (6 bases). This CDR3 contains 20 residues. Per the germline V gene, CDR1 is SGHNT and CDR2 is YENEEA. V was clipped by 0 bases and J by 0 bases, with 20 bases between them. The chain's CDR3 is CASSLDPRLGPVTNTGELFF. The CDR3 bases are TGTGCCAGCAGCTTAGATCCAAGACTAGGTCCCGTTACGAACACCGGGGAGCTGTTTTTT. The full variable domain, its missing parts supplied by reference TRBV11-3 and TRBJ2-2, is EAGVVQSPRYKIIEKKQPVAFWCNPISGHNTLYWYLQNLGQGPELLIRYENEEAVDDSQLPKDRFSAERLKGVDSTLKIQPAELGDSAVYLCASSLDPRLGPVTNTGELFFGEGSRLTVL.

This chain connects TRBV5-1 to TRBJ2-1, with TRBD1 as a possible D gene (6 bases). V was trimmed by 3 bases and J by 5 bases, leaving 9 bases between them. The CDR3 loop spans 13 amino acids. Germline V gene lookup returns CDR1 SGHRS and CDR2 YFSETQ. The DNA of the CDR3 is TGCGCCAGCAGCTCCGGACAGAACAATGAGCAGTTCTTC. Translation: CASSSGQNNEQFF.

The gene calls are TRBV9 and TRBJ1-1; D remains unclear. This CDR3 spans 14 amino acids. The ends were cut back, 3 bases at V and 1 base at J, with 10 bases in the middle. Germline values: CDR1 SGDLS, CDR2 YYNGEE. The CDR3 DNA follows: TGTGCCAGCAGCGGAGGCCCAAGGAACACTGAAGCTTTCTTT. Translated, it gives CASSGGPRNTEAFF.

The chain recombines TRBV3-1 (or the pseudogene TRBV3-2) with TRBJ1-2, with unresolved D. V lost 0 bases and J 4 bases, leaving 15 bases between the germline ends. The CDR3 is 16 residues long. Per the germline V gene, CDR1 is LGHDT and CDR2 is YNNKEL (reference sequence). The CDR3 DNA sequence: TGTGCCAGCAGCCAAGATTTTGCCAGTTCGATCTATGGCTACACCTTC. This translates into CASSQDFASSIYGYTF.

This chain joins TRBV3-1 (or the pseudogene TRBV3-2) and TRBJ2-3; 12 bases match TRBD2. The ends lost 4 bases at V and 4 bases at J; junction bases unmatched: 12. Per the germline V gene, CDR1 is LGHDT and CDR2 is YNNKEL (reference sequence). There are 18 residues in the CDR3. CDR3 bases: TGTGCCAGCAGCCCACACATCTCTGCTAGCGGGAGGGCAGATACGCAGTATTTT. Amino acid sequence: CASSPHISASGRADTQYF.

The rearrangement links TRBV10-2 to TRBJ2-3; 9 bases align to TRBD1. This CDR3 is built from 14 residues. CDR1 is WSHSY and CDR2 is SAAADI in the germline V gene. The trim removed 5 bases at V and 3 bases at J, leaving 3 bases unmatched. CDR3 amino acids: CASSLTGGTDTQYF. DNA of the CDR3: TGCGCCAGCAGTCTGACAGGGGGGACAGATACGCAGTATTTT.

This chain links TRBV3-1 (or the pseudogene TRBV3-2) with TRBJ1-2; no clear D gene. This CDR3 has 12 amino acids. The V end lost 4 bases, the J end lost 5 bases, and 8 bases lay between the germline ends. CDR1 and CDR2 from the germline V gene are LGHDT and YNNKEL (reference sequence). DNA for the CDR3: TGTGCCAGCAGCCTAAGAGAATATGGCTACACCTTC. It translates to CASSLREYGYTF.

The genes are TRBV9 and TRBJ1-1; 8 bases map to TRBD1. CDR1 is SGDLS, CDR2 YYNGEE, per germline. The CDR3 runs to 13 residues. V lost 3 bases and J lost 5; bases outside the gene matches: 3. The CDR3, as DNA: TGTGCCAGCAGCGCAGGGGGCAGGACTGAAGCTTTCTTT. Encoded protein: CASSAGGRTEAFF.

This clone was observed a single time. The chain recombines TRBV6-2 or TRBV6-3 with TRBJ2-2, with 8 bases identical to TRBD2. The CDR3 runs to 18 residues. CDR1 and CDR2 from the germline V gene are MNHEY and SVGEGT. V trimming: 6 bases; J trimming: 7 bases; junction bases outside the gene matches: 19. CDR3 sequence reads: CASSLFRLARGSSGELFF. CDR3 DNA: TGTGCCAGCAGCCTATTTCGACTAGCGAGGGGGTCTAGCGGGGAGCTGTTTTTT.

The chain recombines TRBV3-1 (or the pseudogene TRBV3-2) with TRBJ2-1; 9 nucleotides line up with TRBD2. Germline trimming cut 2 bases from V and 10 bases from J; bases unmatched to any gene: 3. Germline V gene data show CDR1 as LGHDT and CDR2 as YNNKEL (reference sequence). The CDR3 extends over 13 amino acids. This chain's CDR3 is CASSQLAGVEQFF. The CDR3 DNA is TGTGCCAGCAGCCAATTAGCGGGAGTAGAGCAGTTCTTC.

The chain combines TRBV15 with TRBJ2-7; 12 bases match TRBD1. The CDR3 sequence is 16 residues long. Germline values: CDR1 LNHNV, CDR2 YYDKDF (reference sequence). V shed 1 base, J shed 4 bases, and the junction held 5 bases outside the gene matches. CDR3 nucleotide sequence: TGTGCCACCAGCAGAGGTGTGGGACAGGGGGCGTACGAGCAGTACTTC. Its translation: CATSRGVGQGAYEQYF.

This chain uses TRBV3-1 (or the pseudogene TRBV3-2) with TRBJ1-1; 7 bases are a match to TRBD1. Germline CDR1 is LGHDT and CDR2 is YNNKEL (reference sequence). Trimming took 4 bases from V and 0 from J; bases not matched to a gene: 2. CDR3 length: 14 residues. The CDR3 coding sequence is TGTGCCAGCAGCCGACAGGGCTTGAACACTGAAGCTTTCTTT. It yields the protein CASSRQGLNTEAFF.

V usage is TRBV7-9 and J usage is TRBJ2-5; no clear D gene. Between the trimmed V and J ends, which lost 4 bases and 2 bases, there was a span of 14 bases. The V gene's germline CDR1 is SEHNR and CDR2 FQNEAQ (reference sequence). The CDR3 has 15 residues. CDR3 sequence reads: CASSSLLTNQETQYF. CDR3 in DNA: TGTGCCAGCAGCTCACTGCTGACAAATCAAGAGACCCAGTACTTC.

The rearrangement joins TRBV27 to TRBJ1-1, with D perhaps matching TRBD1 (5 bases). The germline V and J ends were trimmed by 7 bases and 12 bases, with 18 bases remaining between them. The germline V gene has CDR1 MNHEY and CDR2 SMNVEV (reference sequence). This CDR3 contains 12 residues. The CDR3 nucleotides are TGTGCCAGCACCAGCTGGGGCAGCGCGACTTTCTTT. This encodes CASTSWGSATFF.

The CDR3 sequence is CASSSASGRDTDTQYF. The CDR3 DNA reads TGTGCCAGCAGCTCCGCTAGCGGGAGGGACACAGATACGCAGTATTTT. The chain carries TRBV7-3 and TRBJ2-3, with 12 bases identical to TRBD2. In germline, CDR1 is SGHTA, CDR2 FQGTGA. This CDR3 spans 16 amino acids. The V gene end was trimmed by 4 bases and the J gene end by 2 bases; junction bases not matched to a gene: 4. The variable domain in full, completed from reference TRBV7-3 and TRBJ2-3, reads GAGVSQTPSNKVTEKGKYVELRCDPISGHTALYWYRQSLGQGPEFLIYFQGTGAADDSGLPNDRFFAVRPEGSVSTLKIQRTERGDSAVYLCASSSASGRDTDTQYFGPGTRLTVL.

This chain's CDR3 is CASSEGDSNQPQHF. The CDR3 DNA reads TGTGCCAGCAGTGAAGGAGATAGCAATCAGCCCCAGCATTTT. The chain recombines TRBV6-1 with TRBJ1-5, with D unclear. Germline CDR1 reads MNHNS; CDR2 reads SASEGT. V shed 1 base and J shed 0 bases, with 4 bases lying between them. This CDR3 spans 14 amino acids.

This rearrangement joins TRBV12-5 to TRBJ2-7; 9 nucleotides align to TRBD2. The V gene's germline CDR1 is LGHNT and CDR2 FRNRAP. J lost 3 bases, V lost 6 bases, and 6 bases had no gene match. The CDR3 sequence is 14 residues long. The CDR3 region is CASGRLAEHYEQYF. The CDR3 coding sequence is TGTGCTAGTGGGAGACTAGCGGAGCACTACGAGCAGTACTTC.

This chain links TRBV7-8 with TRBJ2-5, with TRBD2 identical over 12 bases. The ends lost 5 bases at V and 1 base at J; junction bases unmatched: 2. The CDR3 sequence is 15 residues long. The germline V gene has CDR1 SGHVS and CDR2 FQNEAQ. CDR3 DNA: TGTGCCAGCAGCCGGACTAGCGGGGCCCAAGAGACCCAGTACTTC. Amino acids: CASSRTSGAQETQYF. Full variable domain (rest looked up from reference TRBV7-8 and TRBJ2-5): GAGVSQSPRYKVAKRGQDVALRCDPISGHVSLFWYQQALGQGPEFLTYFQNEAQLDKSGLPSDRFFAERPEGSVSTLKIQRTQQEDSAVYLCASSRTSGAQETQYFGPGTRLLVL.